The rows below give T cell receptor beta chains drawn from one sample of a study of T cell responses to AZD1222 COVID-19 vaccine. The assay was immunoSEQ multiplex PCR, and TCRdb's table has in-frame clones only and misses some. The sample has about 140,000 clones, approximately 90% seen once; the top ten hold less than 5%. The sequenced sample was peripheral blood, obtained 28 days after the second AZD1222 dose. The receptors originated from an adult who received the AZD1222 COVID-19 vaccine. Each CDR3 is given with its conserved first and last residue. D genes are given only for firm matches. Rows give clone size only sometimes, using once, few, many, or a class for an expanded clone.

j_call: TRBJ2-5
d_call: NA
v_call: TRBV4-3
clone_size: NA
cdr3_nt: TGCGCCAGCAGCCAGACGGAGGGGACTGGGCCAGAGACCCAGTACTTC
cdr3_aa: CASSQTEGTGPETQYF

j_call: TRBJ2-1
d_call: NA
v_call: TRBV7-6
clone_size: NA
cdr3_nt: TGTGCCAGCAGCTTGAGGGTCAATGAGCAGTTCTTC
cdr3_aa: CASSLRVNEQFF

j_call: TRBJ1-2
d_call: TRBD1
v_call: TRBV6-5
clone_size: once
cdr3_nt: TGTGCCAGCAGTTACGCCAGGACAGGGGGCGACTATGGCTACACCTTC
cdr3_aa: CASSYARTGGDYGYTF

j_call: TRBJ2-1
d_call: NA
v_call: TRBV5-1
clone_size: NA
cdr3_nt: TGCGCCAGCAGCTTAAGATACAATGAGCAGTTCTTC
cdr3_aa: CASSLRYNEQFF

j_call: TRBJ1-5
d_call: TRBD1
v_call: TRBV2
clone_size: NA
cdr3_nt: TGTGCCAGCAACGACAGGGCGGAGCAGCCCCAGCATTTT
cdr3_aa: CASNDRAEQPQHF

j_call: TRBJ1-1
d_call: NA
v_call: TRBV29-1
clone_size: NA
cdr3_nt: TGCAGCGTCCGCCCCATGAACACTGAAGCTTTCTTT
cdr3_aa: CSVRPMNTEAFF

j_call: TRBJ2-1
d_call: TRBD2
v_call: TRBV19
clone_size: NA
cdr3_nt: TGTGCCAGTAGTAGAGCGGGGGGGTGGTATGAGCAGTTCTTC
cdr3_aa: CASSRAGGWYEQFF

j_call: TRBJ1-5
d_call: NA
v_call: TRBV18
clone_size: NA
cdr3_nt: TGTGCCAGCTCACCTGAACCGGGAGGGCAGCCCCAGCATTTT
cdr3_aa: CASSPEPGGQPQHF

j_call: TRBJ2-5
d_call: TRBD2
v_call: TRBV4-2
clone_size: NA
cdr3_nt: TGTGCCAGCAGCCCGCGACTAGCGGGAGAAGAGACCCAGTACTTC
cdr3_aa: CASSPRLAGEETQYF

j_call: TRBJ2-1
d_call: NA
v_call: TRBV15
clone_size: NA
cdr3_nt: TGTGCCACCATGGACAGTTACAATGAGCAGTTCTTC
cdr3_aa: CATMDSYNEQFF

j_call: TRBJ2-1
d_call: NA
v_call: TRBV27
clone_size: NA
cdr3_nt: TGTGCCAGCAGTTTCACCTTTGAGACACGCTCCTACAATGAGCAGTTCTTC
cdr3_aa: CASSFTFETRSYNEQFF